This paragraph covers one T cell receptor beta chain sequence. Antigen unknown. Sorting based on CD45RO/CCR7/CD25/CD127/CD95/CD27 separated CD4+ naive, central memory, regulatory and stem cell-like memory cells. Each of the sorted populations had a purity greater than 98%. These data belong to a study of beta chain features in type 1 diabetes. Findings and limits, study-wide: Short templates might get an advantage during PCR, and this would be equal in patients and controls. Fewer junction insertions and more nucleotide deletions appeared in type 1 diabetes patients. Among all four CD4+ subsets, Type 1 diabetes patients had TCRB CDR3s that were moderately but significantly shorter.

All of the isolated RNA was reverse transcribed, so expressed TCRB transcripts were sequenced. Sequenced by immunoSEQ multiplex PCR; TCRdb stores in-frame clones only, minus some. Of hundreds of thousands of clones listed, roughly 15% are singletons. The source is a man younger than 35 with type 1 diabetes. The material sequenced was naive CD4+ T cells from blood.

Here the CDR3 reads CASSEGKGVNTEAFF. In DNA, the CDR3 is TGTGCCAGCAGTGAAGGTAAAGGGGTGAACACTGAAGCTTTCTTT. The chain uses TRBV25-1 and TRBJ1-1; a weak D match, TRBD1 (5 bases). Germline-derived CDR1 and CDR2 are MGHDK and SYGVNS. The CDR3 spans 15 residues. Trimming left V 2 bases short and J 0 bases short, with 10 bases between.